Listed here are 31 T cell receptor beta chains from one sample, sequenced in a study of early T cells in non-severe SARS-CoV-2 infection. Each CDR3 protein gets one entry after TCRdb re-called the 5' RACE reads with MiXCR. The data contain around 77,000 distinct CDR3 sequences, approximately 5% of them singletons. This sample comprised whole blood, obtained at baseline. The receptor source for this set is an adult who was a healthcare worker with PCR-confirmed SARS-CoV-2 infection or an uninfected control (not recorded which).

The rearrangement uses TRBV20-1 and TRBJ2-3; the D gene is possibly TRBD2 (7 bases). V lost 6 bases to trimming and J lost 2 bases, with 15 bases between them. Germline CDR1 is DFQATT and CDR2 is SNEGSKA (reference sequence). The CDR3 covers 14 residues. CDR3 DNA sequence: TGCAGTGCGCCTATTGGGGGGGCCACAGATACGCAGTATTTT. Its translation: CSAPIGGATDTQYF.

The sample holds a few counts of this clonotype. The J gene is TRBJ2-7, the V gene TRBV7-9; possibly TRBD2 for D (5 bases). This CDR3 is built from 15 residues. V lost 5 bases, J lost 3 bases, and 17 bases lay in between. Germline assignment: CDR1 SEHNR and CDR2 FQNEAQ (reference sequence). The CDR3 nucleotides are TGTGCCAGCAGCCCCCCCGGCGGGCGGAGCTACGAGCAGTACTTC. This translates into CASSPPGGRSYEQYF.

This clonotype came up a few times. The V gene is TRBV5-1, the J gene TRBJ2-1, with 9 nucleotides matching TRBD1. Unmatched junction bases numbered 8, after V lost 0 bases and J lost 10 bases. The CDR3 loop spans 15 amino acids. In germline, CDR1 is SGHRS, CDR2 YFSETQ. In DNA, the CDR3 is TGCGCCAGCAGCTTGGCCTCCGGGACAGGGAACGAGCAGTTCTTC. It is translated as CASSLASGTGNEQFF. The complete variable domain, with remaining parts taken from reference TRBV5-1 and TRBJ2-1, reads KAGVTQTPRYLIKTRGQQVTLSCSPISGHRSVSWYQQTPGQGLQFLFEYFSETQRNKGNFPGRFSGRQFSNSRSEMNVSTLELGDSALYLCASSLASGTGNEQFFGPGTRLTVL.

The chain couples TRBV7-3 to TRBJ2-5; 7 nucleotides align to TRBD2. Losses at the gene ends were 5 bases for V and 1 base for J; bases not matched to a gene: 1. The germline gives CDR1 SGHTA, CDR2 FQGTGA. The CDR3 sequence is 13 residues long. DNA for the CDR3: TGTGCCAGCAGCCGGGAGGCCCAAGAGACCCAGTACTTC. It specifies CASSREAQETQYF.

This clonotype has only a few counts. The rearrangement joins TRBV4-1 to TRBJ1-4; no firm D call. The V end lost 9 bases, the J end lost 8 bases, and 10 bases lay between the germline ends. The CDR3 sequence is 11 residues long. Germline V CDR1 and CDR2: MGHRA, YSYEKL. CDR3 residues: CASSTGEKLFF. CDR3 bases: TGCGCCAGTAGCACGGGGGAAAAACTGTTTTTT.

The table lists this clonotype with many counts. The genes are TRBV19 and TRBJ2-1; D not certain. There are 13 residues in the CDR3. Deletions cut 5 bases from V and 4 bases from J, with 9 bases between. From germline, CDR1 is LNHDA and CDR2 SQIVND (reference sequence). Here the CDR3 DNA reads TGTGCCAGTAGTTGGACCAATTACAATGAGCAGTTCTTC. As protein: CASSWTNYNEQFF.

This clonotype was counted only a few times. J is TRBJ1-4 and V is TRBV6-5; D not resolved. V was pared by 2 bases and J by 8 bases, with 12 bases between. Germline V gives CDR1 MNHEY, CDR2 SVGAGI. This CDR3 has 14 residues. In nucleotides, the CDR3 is TGTGCCAGCAGTTACGGGAGTGGGTACGAAAAACTGTTTTTT. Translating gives CASSYGSGYEKLFF.

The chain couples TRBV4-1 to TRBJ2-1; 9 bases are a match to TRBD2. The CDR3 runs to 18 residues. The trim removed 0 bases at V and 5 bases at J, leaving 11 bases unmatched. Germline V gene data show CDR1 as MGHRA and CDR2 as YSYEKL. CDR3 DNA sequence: TGCGCCAGCAGCCAAGAAGGGGCGGGAGGGCCTTTGAACAATGAGCAGTTCTTC. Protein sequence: CASSQEGAGGPLNNEQFF.

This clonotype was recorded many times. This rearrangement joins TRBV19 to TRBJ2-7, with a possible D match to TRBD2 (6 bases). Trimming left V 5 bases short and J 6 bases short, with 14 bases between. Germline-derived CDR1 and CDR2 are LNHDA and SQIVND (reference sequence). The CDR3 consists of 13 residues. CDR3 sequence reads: CASSLGTAAEQYF. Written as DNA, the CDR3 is TGTGCCAGTAGTCTGGGGACTGCGGCCGAGCAGTACTTC.

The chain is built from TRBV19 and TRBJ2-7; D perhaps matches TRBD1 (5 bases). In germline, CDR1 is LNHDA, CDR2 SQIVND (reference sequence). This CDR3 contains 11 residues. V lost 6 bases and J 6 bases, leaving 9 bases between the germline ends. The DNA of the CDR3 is TGTGCCAGTAGGCAGGGTGGCGAGCAGTACTTC. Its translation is CASRQGGEQYF.

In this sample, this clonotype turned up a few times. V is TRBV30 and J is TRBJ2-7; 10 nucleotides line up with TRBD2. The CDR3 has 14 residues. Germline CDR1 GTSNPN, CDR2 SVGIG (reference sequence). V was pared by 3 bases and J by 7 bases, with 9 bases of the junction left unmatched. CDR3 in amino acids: CAWRGLAQTREQYF. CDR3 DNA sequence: TGTGCCTGGAGGGGACTAGCGCAAACGCGGGAGCAGTACTTC. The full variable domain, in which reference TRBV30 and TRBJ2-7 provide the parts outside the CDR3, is SQTIHQWPATLVQPVGSPLSLECTVEGTSNPNLYWYRQAAGRGLQLLFYSVGIGQISSEVPQNLSASRPQDRQFILSSKKLLLSDSGFYLCAWRGLAQTREQYFGPGTRLTVT.

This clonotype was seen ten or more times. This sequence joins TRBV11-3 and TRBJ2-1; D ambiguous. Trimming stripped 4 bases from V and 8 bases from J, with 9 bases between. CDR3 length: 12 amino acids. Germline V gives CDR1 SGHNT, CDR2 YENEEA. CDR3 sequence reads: CASSSIPDEQFF. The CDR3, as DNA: TGTGCCAGCAGCTCTATCCCAGATGAGCAGTTCTTC.

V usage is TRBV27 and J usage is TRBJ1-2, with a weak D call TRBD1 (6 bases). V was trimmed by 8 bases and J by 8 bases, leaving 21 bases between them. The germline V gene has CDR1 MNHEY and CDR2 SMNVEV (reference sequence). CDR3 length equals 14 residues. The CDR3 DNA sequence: TGTGCCAGCTCCCCCCGGGGCACAGGGATGGGCTACACCTTC. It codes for CASSPRGTGMGYTF.

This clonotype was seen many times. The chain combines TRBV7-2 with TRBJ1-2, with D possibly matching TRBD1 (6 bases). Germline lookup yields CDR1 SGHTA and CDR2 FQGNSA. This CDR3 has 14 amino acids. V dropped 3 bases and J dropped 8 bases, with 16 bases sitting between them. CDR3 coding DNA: TGTGCCAGCAGCTTCACGGACAGTCGGGGAGGCTACACCTTC. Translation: CASSFTDSRGGYTF.

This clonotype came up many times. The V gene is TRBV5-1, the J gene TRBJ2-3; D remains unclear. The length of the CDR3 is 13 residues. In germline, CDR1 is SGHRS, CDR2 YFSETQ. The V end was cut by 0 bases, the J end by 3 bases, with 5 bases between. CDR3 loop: CASSLELTDTQYF. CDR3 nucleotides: TGCGCCAGCAGCTTGGAATTGACAGATACGCAGTATTTT.

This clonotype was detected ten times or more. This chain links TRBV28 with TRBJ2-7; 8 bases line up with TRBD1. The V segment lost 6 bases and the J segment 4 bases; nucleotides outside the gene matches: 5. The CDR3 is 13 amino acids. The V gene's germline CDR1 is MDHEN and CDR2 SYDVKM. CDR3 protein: CASSPDREYEQYF. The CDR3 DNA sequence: TGTGCCAGCAGCCCGGACAGGGAATACGAGCAGTACTTC.

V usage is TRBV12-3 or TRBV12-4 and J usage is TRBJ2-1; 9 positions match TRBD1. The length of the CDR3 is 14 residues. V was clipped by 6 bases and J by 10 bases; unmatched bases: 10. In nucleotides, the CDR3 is TGTGCCAGCAGCCCCGACAGGGGGTTCGGGGAGCAGTTCTTC. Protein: CASSPDRGFGEQFF.

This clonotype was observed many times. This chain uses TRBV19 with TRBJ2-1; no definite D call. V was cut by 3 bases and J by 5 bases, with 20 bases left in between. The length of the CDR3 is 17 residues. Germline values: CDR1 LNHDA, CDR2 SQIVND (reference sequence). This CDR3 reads CASSMSFRTLFDNEQFF. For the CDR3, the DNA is TGTGCCAGTAGTATGAGTTTTAGGACCCTATTCGACAATGAGCAGTTCTTC.

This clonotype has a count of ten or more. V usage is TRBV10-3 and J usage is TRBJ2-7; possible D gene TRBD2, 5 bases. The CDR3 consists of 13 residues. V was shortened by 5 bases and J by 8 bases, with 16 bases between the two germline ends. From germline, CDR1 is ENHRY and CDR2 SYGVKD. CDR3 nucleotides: TGTGCCATCAGTCAAAGCCCCGGGGAAAAGCAGTACTTC. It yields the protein CAISQSPGEKQYF.

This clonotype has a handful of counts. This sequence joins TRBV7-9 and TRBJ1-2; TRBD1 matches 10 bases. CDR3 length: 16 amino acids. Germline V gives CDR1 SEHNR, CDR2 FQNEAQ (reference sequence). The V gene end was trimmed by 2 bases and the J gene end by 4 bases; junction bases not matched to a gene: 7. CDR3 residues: CASSLNGDRGVYGYTF. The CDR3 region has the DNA TGTGCCAGCAGCTTAAACGGGGACAGGGGTGTCTATGGCTACACCTTC.

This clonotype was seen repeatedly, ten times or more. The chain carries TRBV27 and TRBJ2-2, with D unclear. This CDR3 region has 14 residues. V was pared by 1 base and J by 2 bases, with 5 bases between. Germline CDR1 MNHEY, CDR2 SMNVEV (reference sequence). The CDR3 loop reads CASSLFTNTGELFF. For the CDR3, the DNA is TGTGCCAGCAGTTTATTCACAAACACCGGGGAGCTGTTTTTT.

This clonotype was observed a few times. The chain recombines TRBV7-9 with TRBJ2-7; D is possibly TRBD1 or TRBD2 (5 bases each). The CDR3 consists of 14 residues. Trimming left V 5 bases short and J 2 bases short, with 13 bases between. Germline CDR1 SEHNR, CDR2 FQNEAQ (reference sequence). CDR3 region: CASSHSGGPYEQYF. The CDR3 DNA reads TGTGCCAGCAGCCACAGTGGGGGTCCCTACGAGCAGTACTTC.

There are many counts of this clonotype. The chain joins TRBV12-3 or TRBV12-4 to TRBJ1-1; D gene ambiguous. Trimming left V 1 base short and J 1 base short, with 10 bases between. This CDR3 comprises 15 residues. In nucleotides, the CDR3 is TGTGCCAGCAGTTTAGGGGCTCCTTCGAACACTGAAGCTTTCTTT. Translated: CASSLGAPSNTEAFF.

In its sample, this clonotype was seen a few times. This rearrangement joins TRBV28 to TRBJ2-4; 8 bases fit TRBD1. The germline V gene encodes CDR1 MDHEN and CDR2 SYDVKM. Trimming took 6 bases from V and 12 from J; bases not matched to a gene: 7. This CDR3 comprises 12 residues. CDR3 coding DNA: TGTGCCAGCAGACTAGGACAGGGCGCTCAGTACTTC. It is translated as CASRLGQGAQYF.

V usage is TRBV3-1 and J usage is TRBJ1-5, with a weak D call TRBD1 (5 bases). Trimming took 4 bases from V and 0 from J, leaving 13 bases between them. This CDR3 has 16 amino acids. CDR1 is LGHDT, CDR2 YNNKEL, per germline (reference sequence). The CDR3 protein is CASSPDTPYSNQPQHF. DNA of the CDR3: TGTGCCAGCAGCCCGGACACGCCTTATAGCAATCAGCCCCAGCATTTT. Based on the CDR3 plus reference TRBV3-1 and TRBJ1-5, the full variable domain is DTAVSQTPKYLVTQMGNDKSIKCEQNLGHDTMYWYKQDSKKFLKIMFSYNNKELIINETVPNRFSPKSPDKAHLNLHINSLELGDSAVYFCASSPDTPYSNQPQHFGDGTRLSIL.

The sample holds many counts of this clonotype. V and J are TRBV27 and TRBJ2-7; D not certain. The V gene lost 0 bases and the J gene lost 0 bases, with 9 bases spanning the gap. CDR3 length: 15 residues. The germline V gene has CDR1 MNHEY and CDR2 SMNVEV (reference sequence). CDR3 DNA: TGTGCCAGCAGTTTATCGTGGTCGGTCTCCTACGAGCAGTACTTC. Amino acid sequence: CASSLSWSVSYEQYF.

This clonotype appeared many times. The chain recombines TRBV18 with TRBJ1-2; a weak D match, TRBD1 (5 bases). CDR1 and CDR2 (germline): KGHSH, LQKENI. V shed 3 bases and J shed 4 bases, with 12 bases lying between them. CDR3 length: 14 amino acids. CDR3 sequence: CASSPPTESYGYTF. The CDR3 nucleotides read TGTGCCAGCTCACCGCCGACAGAGAGCTATGGCTACACCTTC.

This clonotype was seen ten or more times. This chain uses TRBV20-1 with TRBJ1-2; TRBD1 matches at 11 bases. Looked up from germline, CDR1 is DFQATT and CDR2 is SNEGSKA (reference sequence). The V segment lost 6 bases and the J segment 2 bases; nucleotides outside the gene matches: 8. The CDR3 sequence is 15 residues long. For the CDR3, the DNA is TGCAGTGCCGACGGGGGACAGGGGGTAAACTATGGCTACACCTTC. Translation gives CSADGGQGVNYGYTF.

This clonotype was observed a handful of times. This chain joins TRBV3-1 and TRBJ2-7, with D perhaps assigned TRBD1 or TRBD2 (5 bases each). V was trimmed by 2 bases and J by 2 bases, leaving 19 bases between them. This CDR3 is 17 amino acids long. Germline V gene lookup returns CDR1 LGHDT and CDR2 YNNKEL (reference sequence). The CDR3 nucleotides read TGTGCCAGCAGCCAATCTACTGCCGGGACCGAGACCTACGAGCAGTACTTC. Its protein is CASSQSTAGTETYEQYF.

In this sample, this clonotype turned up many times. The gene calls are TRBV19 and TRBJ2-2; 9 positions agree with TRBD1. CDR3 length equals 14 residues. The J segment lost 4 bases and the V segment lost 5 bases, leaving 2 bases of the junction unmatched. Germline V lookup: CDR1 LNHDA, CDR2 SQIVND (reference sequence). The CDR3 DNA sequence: TGTGCCAGTAGTCTACAGGGGGCCACCGGGGAGCTGTTTTTT. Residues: CASSLQGATGELFF.

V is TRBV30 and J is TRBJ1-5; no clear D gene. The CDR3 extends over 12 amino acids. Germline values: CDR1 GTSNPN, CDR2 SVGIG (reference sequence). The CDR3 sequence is CAGGRGNQPQHF. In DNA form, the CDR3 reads TGTGCGGGCGGCAGAGGGAATCAGCCCCAGCATTTT.